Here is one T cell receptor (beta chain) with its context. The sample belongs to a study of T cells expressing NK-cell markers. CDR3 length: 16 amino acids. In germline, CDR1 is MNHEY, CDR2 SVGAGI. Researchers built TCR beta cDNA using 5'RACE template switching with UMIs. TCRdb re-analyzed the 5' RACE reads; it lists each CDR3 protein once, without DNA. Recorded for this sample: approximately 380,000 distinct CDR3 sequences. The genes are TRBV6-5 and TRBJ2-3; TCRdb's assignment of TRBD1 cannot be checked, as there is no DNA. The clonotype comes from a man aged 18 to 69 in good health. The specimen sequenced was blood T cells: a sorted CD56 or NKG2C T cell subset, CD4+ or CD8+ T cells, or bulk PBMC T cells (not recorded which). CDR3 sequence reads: CASSSAGTGYADTQYF.